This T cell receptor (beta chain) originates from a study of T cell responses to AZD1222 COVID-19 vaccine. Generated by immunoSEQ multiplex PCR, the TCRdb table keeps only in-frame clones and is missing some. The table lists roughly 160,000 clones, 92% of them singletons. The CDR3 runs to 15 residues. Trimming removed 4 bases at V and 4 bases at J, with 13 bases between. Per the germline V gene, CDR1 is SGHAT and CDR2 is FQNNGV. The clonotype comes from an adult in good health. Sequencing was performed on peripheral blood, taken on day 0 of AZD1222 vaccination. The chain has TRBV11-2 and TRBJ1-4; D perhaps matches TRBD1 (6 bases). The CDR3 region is CASSSLGGLNEKLFF. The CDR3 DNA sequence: TGTGCCAGCAGCTCTCTTGGGGGGCTTAATGAAAAACTGTTTTTT.